The 3 T cell receptor beta chains in this list originate from one sample, sequenced in a study of identical twins. One entry per CDR3 protein results from TCRdb running MiXCR on the 5' RACE reads. The sample lists some 590,000 distinct CDR3 sequences, 9.5% to 10% seen once, with around 3% in the top ten. This sample was also put to use in a study of yellow fever vaccine responses in identical twins.

Specimen: PBMCs. These receptors came from a woman aged 18-29 years in good health.

This clonotype was seen more than once but under ten times. The chain has TRBV7-9 and TRBJ2-7; D is possibly TRBD2 (6 bases). This CDR3 is built from 16 residues. The germline V gene has CDR1 SEHNR and CDR2 FQNEAQ (reference sequence). V was pared by 0 bases and J by 4 bases, with 16 bases between. As DNA, the CDR3 is TGTGCCAGCAGCTTAGCGCCGGCTAGCGATCCGTACGAGCAGTACTTC. It codes for CASSLAPASDPYEQYF. Full variable domain (remainder filled in from reference TRBV7-9 and TRBJ2-7): DTGVSQNPRHKITKRGQNVTFRCDPISEHNRLYWYRQTLGQGPEFLTYFQNEAQLEKSRLLSDRFSAERPKGSFSTLEIQRTEQGDSAMYLCASSLAPASDPYEQYFGPGTRLTVT.

CDR3 amino acids: CASSLVGHEQYF. DNA of the CDR3: TGTGCCAGCAGCTTAGTGGGGCACGAGCAGTACTTC. The rearrangement joins TRBV7-9 to TRBJ2-7, with D possibly TRBD1 on 5 matching bases. Trimming cost V 1 base and J 5 bases, with 6 bases left between them. Germline-derived CDR1 and CDR2 are SEHNR and FQNEAQ (reference sequence). The CDR3 covers 12 residues.

This clonotype showed up many times. This chain uses TRBV5-1 with TRBJ2-1; 7 positions agree with TRBD2. V dropped 0 bases and J dropped 8; count of bases not matched to a gene: 11. The CDR3 is 16 amino acids. CDR1 is SGHRS and CDR2 is YFSETQ in the germline V gene. CDR3 sequence reads: CASSLGIRGRAHEQFF. The CDR3 DNA reads TGCGCCAGCAGCTTGGGTATACGTGGGAGGGCCCATGAGCAGTTCTTC.